The 17 T cell receptor beta chains presented below share a single source sample, sequenced in a study of T cells after yellow fever vaccination. TCRdb redid the calling of the 5' RACE reads with MiXCR, one entry per CDR3 protein. The sample has 150,000 to 200,000 distinct CDR3 sequences; almost 7% are singletons. The material sequenced was CD4+ T cells sorted from PBMCs, taken 5 days after the first yellow fever vaccination. These receptors all stem from a man between 18 and 29 years old who received the YFV17D yellow fever vaccine.

This clonotype was observed many times. This chain links TRBV4-3 with TRBJ1-3; D remains ambiguous. V was pared by 0 bases and J by 3 bases, with 12 bases between. CDR3 size: 16 residues. Germline V lookup: CDR1 LGHNA, CDR2 YSLEER. CDR3 sequence (DNA): TGCGCCAGCAGCCAAGAAGTGACGTACTATGGAAACACCATATATTTT. This gives the protein CASSQEVTYYGNTIYF.

This clonotype was found many times. The chain employs TRBV4-3 and TRBJ2-5; 12 positions agree with TRBD2. CDR1 and CDR2 (germline): LGHNA, YSLEER. CDR3 length: 17 residues. The junction had 5 bases not matched to a gene; V was cut back by 1 base and J by 2 bases. The CDR3 DNA reads TGCGCCAGCAGCCAAGCTCTGACTAGCGGGGGACAAGAGACCCAGTACTTC. Protein sequence: CASSQALTSGGQETQYF.

In its sample, this clonotype was seen many times. The genes are TRBV7-2 and TRBJ2-7; TRBD1 or TRBD2 may be the D gene (5 bases each). V lost 4 bases, J lost 12 bases, and 19 bases lay in between. CDR3 length: 13 residues. Germline CDR1 reads SGHTA; CDR2 reads FQGNSA. The CDR3 is CASSSQGDRSPYF. The CDR3, as DNA: TGTGCCAGCAGCTCGCAGGGAGACAGATCTCCGTACTTC.

This chain links TRBV25-1 with TRBJ2-5; 8 bases align to TRBD1. Germline V gene data show CDR1 as MGHDK and CDR2 as SYGVNS. This CDR3 is built from 14 residues. V gave up 6 bases and J gave up 6 bases; unmatched junction bases: 9. CDR3 bases: TGTGCCAGCAGGGGGGGACAGGCAATGAAGACCCAGTACTTC. This codes for CASRGGQAMKTQYF.

This clonotype appeared many times. The V gene is TRBV6-5, the J gene TRBJ2-3, with D perhaps matching TRBD2 (6 bases). The V and J ends lost 3 bases and 3 bases respectively, with 13 bases between them. The CDR3 runs 15 residues. Germline V gene data show CDR1 as MNHEY and CDR2 as SVGAGI. The CDR3 loop reads CASSYWAGPTDTQYF. For the CDR3, the DNA is TGTGCCAGCAGTTATTGGGCGGGGCCAACAGATACGCAGTATTTT.

The V call is TRBV28, the J call TRBJ2-5; 9 bases line up with TRBD2. V lost 5 bases to trimming and J lost 5 bases; unmatched junction nucleotides: 9. Germline V gives CDR1 MDHEN, CDR2 SYDVKM. The CDR3 sequence is 15 residues long. The CDR3 DNA reads TGTGCCAGCAGTGGCCCCCCTAGCGGGGATGAGACCCAGTACTTC. It translates to CASSGPPSGDETQYF.

Only a few counts were recorded for this clonotype. The chain carries TRBV2 and TRBJ1-1; perhaps TRBD1 as D (6 bases). From germline, CDR1 is SNHLY and CDR2 FYNNEI. The CDR3 runs to 14 residues. V was shortened by 7 bases and J by 6 bases, with 18 bases between the two germline ends. CDR3 in amino acids: CASTSDQGLPEAFF. In DNA form, the CDR3 reads TGTGCCAGCACTTCCGATCAGGGGCTTCCTGAAGCTTTCTTT.

The chain recombines TRBV5-1 with TRBJ1-6; 8 bases are a match to TRBD1. Germline V gene data show CDR1 as SGHRS and CDR2 as YFSETQ. There are 17 residues in the CDR3. The V and J ends lost 2 bases and 6 bases, in that order; junction bases with no gene match: 10. The CDR3 region is CASSFFFAGQGNSPLHF. In nucleotides, the CDR3 is TGCGCCAGCAGCTTCTTTTTTGCCGGACAGGGTAATTCACCCCTCCACTTT.

V usage is TRBV7-3 and J usage is TRBJ1-6; D gene unclear. V lost 5 bases to trimming and J lost 11 bases, with 13 bases between them. This CDR3 has 13 amino acids. Germline V gives CDR1 SGHTA, CDR2 FQGTGA. The CDR3 region has the DNA TGTGCCAGCAGCCTAGGCCCTTATCCACCCCTCCACTTT. This sequence encodes CASSLGPYPPLHF.

This chain connects TRBV7-2 to TRBJ1-5, with D possibly being TRBD1 (5 bases). The CDR3 contains 14 residues. With 4 bases removed from V and 10 bases from J, the gap between germline ends came to 17 bases. Germline V lookup: CDR1 SGHTA, CDR2 FQGNSA. This CDR3 is CASSSSSGKVPQHF. In nucleotides, the CDR3 is TGTGCCAGCAGCTCAAGCTCAGGGAAAGTTCCCCAGCATTTT.

The sample holds many counts of this clonotype. This chain joins TRBV2 and TRBJ1-1, with 8 bases lining up with TRBD1. Trimming at V came to 8 bases and at J to 1 base, leaving 3 bases not matched to a gene. CDR1 is SNHLY and CDR2 is FYNNEI in the germline V gene. This CDR3 is built from 13 residues. The CDR3: CASGQGENTEAFF. DNA of the CDR3: TGTGCCAGCGGACAGGGTGAGAACACTGAAGCTTTCTTT.

A few counts support this clonotype. V usage is TRBV14 and J usage is TRBJ2-7; 10 bases are shared with TRBD1. From germline, CDR1 is SGHDN and CDR2 FVKESK. J lost 5 bases, V lost 5 bases, and 12 bases had no gene match. The CDR3 length is 16 residues. In DNA form, the CDR3 reads TGTGCCAGCAGCATGGAACGACAGGGGGCTAGGGACGAGCAGTACTTC. Translated, it gives CASSMERQGARDEQYF.

The J gene is TRBJ2-2, the V gene TRBV6-2 or TRBV6-3; TRBD2 might be the D (6 bases). Trimming removed 8 bases from V and 2 bases from J, with 15 bases in between. Germline-derived CDR1 and CDR2 are MNHEY and SVGEGT. The CDR3 has 15 amino acids. CDR3 amino acids: CASPSAGKNTGELFF. CDR3 DNA sequence: TGTGCCAGCCCTTCGGCGGGGAAAAACACCGGGGAGCTGTTTTTT.

This clonotype has only a few counts. CDR3 bases: TGTGCCAGCAGCCAGACAGGGGGAAATCAGCCCCAGCATTTT. It encodes CASSQTGGNQPQHF. The chain recombines TRBV7-2 with TRBJ1-5, with TRBD1 matching 9 bases. Germline CDR1 reads SGHTA; CDR2 reads FQGNSA. With 5 bases clipped from V and 4 bases from J, the junction kept 3 bases outside the gene matches. This CDR3 has 14 amino acids.

This clonotype was picked up many times. The chain couples TRBV20-1 to TRBJ2-3, with D perhaps matching TRBD1 (6 bases). The V gene lost 2 bases and the J gene lost 6 bases, with 12 bases spanning the gap. This CDR3 spans 13 amino acids. Per the germline V gene, CDR1 is DFQATT and CDR2 is SNEGSKA (reference sequence). The CDR3 DNA sequence: TGCAGTGCTAGATACCCAGGGGCCGATACGCAGTATTTT. Its protein product is CSARYPGADTQYF.

The chain recombines TRBV12-3 or TRBV12-4 with TRBJ2-4, with 8 nucleotides matching TRBD2. CDR3 size: 15 residues. Trimming took 4 bases from V and 2 from J; bases not matched to a gene: 4. The CDR3 DNA reads TGTGCCAGCAGTTCCTTAGCGGGGACCAAAAACATTCAGTACTTC. Protein sequence: CASSSLAGTKNIQYF.

In this sample, this clonotype turned up many times. The genes are TRBV7-2 and TRBJ2-5, with D possibly called TRBD1 or TRBD2 (5 bases each). The CDR3 covers 14 residues. With 1 base removed from V and 6 bases from J, the gap between germline ends came to 12 bases. Germline assignment: CDR1 SGHTA and CDR2 FQGNSA. The CDR3 reads CASSLGGSEQTQYF. The CDR3 nucleotides read TGTGCCAGCAGCTTAGGGGGGAGCGAACAGACCCAGTACTTC.